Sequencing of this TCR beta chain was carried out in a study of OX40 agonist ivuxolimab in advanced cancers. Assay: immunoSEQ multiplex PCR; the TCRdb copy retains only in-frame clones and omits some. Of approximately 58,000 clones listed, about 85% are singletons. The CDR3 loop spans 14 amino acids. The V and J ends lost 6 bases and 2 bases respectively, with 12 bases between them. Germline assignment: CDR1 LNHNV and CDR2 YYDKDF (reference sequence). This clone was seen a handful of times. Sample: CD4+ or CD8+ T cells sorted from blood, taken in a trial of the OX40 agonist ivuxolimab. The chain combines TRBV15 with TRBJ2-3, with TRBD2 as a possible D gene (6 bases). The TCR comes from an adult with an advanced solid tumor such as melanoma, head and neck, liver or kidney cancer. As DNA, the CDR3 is TGTGCCACCAGACCGGGACTCAACACAGATACGCAGTATTTT. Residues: CATRPGLNTDTQYF.